The clone carrying this T cell receptor beta chain was seen only a few times. This entry is derived from a study of blood T cell repertoires in COVID-19. Study-wide context: Some COVID-19 samples were acute and others convalescent; all came from the United States, Italy and Spain. PBMCs, B-cell-depleted T cells, or T cells provided the cDNA or gDNA that made up the material.

The V gene's germline CDR1 is MNHEY and CDR2 SVGAGI. V shed 4 bases and J shed 2 bases, with 14 bases lying between them. The CDR3 extends over 15 amino acids. Produced via immunoSEQ multiplex PCR; TCRdb's table is partial and in-frame only. The table records 160,000 or so clones, about 77% of them present only once. The rearrangement links TRBV6-5 to TRBJ1-2; a possible D gene is TRBD1 (6 bases). Material for sequencing was peripheral blood. This sequence was found in a woman of 80 years or more with acute or convalescent COVID-19. The CDR3 loop reads CASSSSWDTNYGYTF. The CDR3, as DNA: TGTGCCAGCAGTTCCTCCTGGGACACCAACTATGGCTACACCTTC.